The rows below give T cell receptor beta chains drawn from one sample of a study of PD-L1 blockade in urothelial cancer. The table came from immunoSEQ multiplex PCR; TCRdb's copy has only in-frame clones and leaves some out. The repertoire holds about 51,000 clones, with around 84% as singletons. Sequencing used PBMCs, obtained around atezolizumab (anti-PD-L1) treatment. These receptors originate from a man aged 55 to 69 with urothelial cancer. The CDR3 runs from the conserved cysteine through the conserved F or W. The order of the fields is clone size, J gene, D gene, V gene, CDR3 protein, CDR3 DNA. The D gene is left open where the match is weak. Clone sizes are given selectively: once, few, many, or a class where the clone is expanded.

NA,TRBJ1-1,TRBD1,TRBV19,CASSMGQSTEAFF,TGTGCCAGTAGTATGGGACAGTCAACTGAAGCTTTCTTT
NA,TRBJ2-1,TRBD2,TRBV7-8,CASSPGTSVTYNEQFF,TGTGCCAGCAGCCCCGGAACTAGCGTAACCTACAATGAGCAGTTCTTC
NA,TRBJ2-1,NA,TRBV11-2,CASSPGTYNEQFF,TGTGCCAGCAGCCCAGGGACATACAATGAGCAGTTCTTC
NA,TRBJ1-1,NA,TRBV6-4,CASRSWTENTEAFF,TGTGCCAGCAGATCCTGGACAGAAAACACTGAAGCTTTCTTT
NA,TRBJ2-1,TRBD2,TRBV5-1,CASSLDPRRESAYNEQFF,TGCGCCAGCAGCTTGGATCCGAGGCGGGAGAGCGCCTACAATGAGCAGTTCTTC
few,TRBJ2-7,NA,TRBV2,CASTGGSYEQYF,TGTGCCAGCACGGGTGGCTCCTACGAGCAGTACTTC
NA,TRBJ1-6,NA,TRBV9,CASSPAGRGNSPLHF,TGTGCCAGCAGCCCCGCCGGAAGGGGTAATTCACCCCTCCACTTT
NA,TRBJ1-2,NA,TRBV9,CASSVQGNYGYTF,TGTGCCAGCAGCGTACAGGGAAACTATGGCTACACCTTC
NA,TRBJ2-5,TRBD1,TRBV7-9,CASSLIDRGRLETQYF,TGTGCCAGCAGCTTAATCGACAGGGGGCGTCTGGAGACCCAGTACTTC
NA,TRBJ2-5,TRBD2,TRBV5-1,CASSSGRATLRETQYF,TGCGCCAGCAGTAGCGGGAGGGCCACCCTCCGGGAGACCCAGTACTTC
NA,TRBJ2-7,NA,TRBV12-5,CASGADYEQYF,TGTGCTAGTGGTGCAGACTACGAGCAGTACTTC
NA,TRBJ2-2,NA,TRBV9,CASSVNPGSGGELFF,TGTGCCAGCAGCGTAAATCCAGGGTCCGGCGGGGAGCTGTTTTTT
NA,TRBJ1-2,TRBD1,TRBV5-1,CASSQAGTGSTGYTF,TGCGCCAGCAGCCAGGCCGGGACAGGGTCGACTGGCTACACCTTC
NA,TRBJ2-1,TRBD2,TRBV5-4,CASSSGTSPNEQFF,TGTGCCAGCAGTTCCGGGACTAGCCCCAATGAGCAGTTCTTC
few,TRBJ2-4,NA,TRBV4-2,CASSQDRAGIAKNIQYF,TGTGCCAGCAGCCAAGATCGGGCAGGGATAGCCAAAAACATTCAGTACTTC
NA,TRBJ2-2,TRBD2,TRBV6-5,CASSYSSGTNTGELFF,TGTGCCAGCAGTTACAGTAGCGGGACCAACACCGGGGAGCTGTTTTTT
NA,TRBJ2-7,NA,TRBV27,CASSPLRGNSPSYEQYF,TGTGCCAGCAGTCCGTTGCGGGGTAATTCACCATCCTACGAGCAGTACTTC
NA,TRBJ2-2,TRBD1,TRBV18,CASSPGQGATGELFF,TGTGCCAGCTCACCGGGACAGGGGGCGACCGGGGAGCTGTTTTTT
NA,TRBJ1-5,NA,TRBV5-1,CASSSSGGNQPQHF,TGCGCCAGCAGCTCTTCGGGGGGCAATCAGCCCCAGCATTTT
once,TRBJ2-1,NA,TRBV7-2,CASSPSRDFYNEQFF,TGTGCCAGCAGCCCATCGAGGGACTTCTACAATGAGCAGTTCTTC
NA,TRBJ2-7,TRBD1,TRBV6-5,CASSLTGDNEQYF,TGTGCCAGCAGTTTGACAGGGGACAACGAGCAGTACTTC
NA,TRBJ2-3,TRBD2,TRBV9,CASSVGTSGIMQYF,TGTGCCAGCAGCGTCGGGACTAGCGGGATTATGCAGTATTTT
NA,TRBJ2-3,NA,TRBV29-1,CSARTGTDTQYF,TGCAGCGCCCGGACAGGCACAGATACGCAGTATTTT
NA,TRBJ1-2,NA,TRBV11-3,CASSLALSKNGYTF,TGTGCCAGCAGCTTAGCTCTAAGCAAAAATGGCTACACCTTC
NA,TRBJ1-2,TRBD1,TRBV4-3,CASSQAIAFQAQGLNGYTF,TGCGCCAGCAGCCAAGCAATCGCGTTTCAGGCACAGGGGCTTAATGGCTACACCTTC
few,TRBJ2-6,TRBD1,TRBV29-1,CSVEGQGSGANVLTF,TGCAGCGTCGAGGGACAGGGGTCTGGGGCCAACGTCCTGACTTTC
NA,TRBJ2-2,TRBD2,TRBV4-1,CASSQDLGSGRLRTGELFF,TGCGCCAGCAGCCAAGATCTTGGTAGCGGGAGATTACGGACCGGGGAGCTGTTTTTT
NA,TRBJ1-3,NA,TRBV28,CASKGWGPRSGNTIYF,TGTGCCAGCAAGGGGTGGGGTCCCCGCTCTGGAAACACCATATATTTT
NA,TRBJ2-5,TRBD2,TRBV19,CASSTGLAGGPETQYF,TGTGCCAGTAGTACGGGACTAGCGGGCGGCCCAGAGACCCAGTACTTC
NA,TRBJ1-1,TRBD1,TRBV19,CASSRQGQGSTEAFF,TGTGCCAGTAGTCGCCAAGGACAGGGGAGCACTGAAGCTTTCTTT
NA,TRBJ1-5,TRBD1,TRBV19,CASRTTGGSNQPQHF,TGTGCCAGTAGAACGACAGGGGGTAGCAATCAGCCCCAGCATTTT
NA,TRBJ2-1,NA,TRBV7-3,CASSPRRGGAYNEQFF,TGTGCCAGCAGCCCCCGGAGAGGGGGGGCCTACAATGAGCAGTTCTTC
NA,TRBJ1-5,TRBD1,TRBV7-2,CASSLETGDNQPQHF,TGTGCCAGCAGCTTAGAAACAGGGGACAATCAGCCCCAGCATTTT
NA,TRBJ1-5,TRBD1,TRBV5-6,CASSRQGASNQPQHF,TGTGCCAGCAGCCGACAGGGGGCAAGCAATCAGCCCCAGCATTTT
NA,TRBJ1-1,NA,TRBV6-5,CASSSGSTEAFF,TGTGCCAGCAGCTCCGGTAGCACTGAAGCTTTCTTT
NA,TRBJ2-7,NA,TRBV6-5,CASRLAPGSPTRQYF,TGTGCCAGCAGATTAGCCCCTGGCAGCCCTACGAGGCAGTACTTC
NA,TRBJ1-1,NA,TRBV5-1,CASRGGTEAFF,TGCGCCAGCAGGGGGGGCACTGAAGCTTTCTTT
NA,TRBJ1-1,TRBD1,TRBV5-4,CASSMSRGQVITEAFF,TGTGCCAGCAGCATGTCCCGGGGACAGGTTATCACTGAAGCTTTCTTT
NA,TRBJ2-7,NA,TRBV7-2,CASSLVQGSYEQYF,TGTGCCAGCAGCTTAGTGCAGGGATCCTACGAGCAGTACTTC
NA,TRBJ2-2,NA,TRBV19,CASGSRGTTGELFF,TGTGCCAGTGGCTCTCGGGGTACCACCGGGGAGCTGTTTTTT
NA,TRBJ2-7,NA,TRBV7-2,CASSLTTALTYEQYF,TGTGCCAGCAGCTTAACGACAGCCCTTACCTACGAGCAGTACTTC
NA,TRBJ1-1,NA,TRBV6-1,CASSEIRTAEAFF,TGTGCCAGCAGTGAAATCAGGACTGCTGAAGCTTTCTTT
NA,TRBJ2-3,TRBD2,TRBV2,CASSGQRGGSTDTQYF,TGTGCCAGCAGTGGACAGCGGGGGGGAAGCACAGATACGCAGTATTTT
few,TRBJ2-3,NA,TRBV6-1,CASSTRGGTDTQYF,TGTGCCAGCAGTACCAGGGGTGGCACAGATACGCAGTATTTT
NA,TRBJ2-7,TRBD1,TRBV7-3,CASSFFRGHEQYF,TGTGCCAGCAGCTTCTTCAGGGGGCACGAGCAGTACTTC
NA,TRBJ1-4,NA,TRBV7-6,CASSLTGFNEKLFF,TGTGCCAGCAGCTTAACAGGGTTTAATGAAAAACTGTTTTTT
few,TRBJ2-5,NA,TRBV14,CASSLTDTKETQYF,TGTGCCAGCAGCCTCACGGACACTAAAGAGACCCAGTACTTC
NA,TRBJ1-2,NA,TRBV7-9,CASSLGRNYGYTF,TGTGCCAGCAGCTTGGGGAGGAACTATGGCTACACCTTC
NA,TRBJ1-3,NA,TRBV5-4,CASSLVSQGRDTIYF,TGTGCCAGCAGCTTGGTATCACAGGGTCGAGACACCATATATTTT
NA,TRBJ1-2,NA,TRBV6-6,CASSYSPTSGGYTF,TGTGCCAGCAGTTACTCGCCAACCTCGGGGGGCTACACCTTC
few,TRBJ1-6,NA,TRBV7-3,CASSLVAGAYSPLHF,TGTGCCAGCAGCTTAGTTGCTGGGGCGTATTCACCCCTCCACTTT
NA,TRBJ1-6,NA,TRBV6-5,CASSWDKATSPLHF,TGTGCCAGCAGCTGGGACAAGGCGACTTCACCCCTCCACTTT